This T cell receptor (beta chain) was retrieved from a study of glioma-infiltrating T cells. Amplification of TCR alpha and beta CDR3 regions from RNA used iRepertoire nested multiplex PCR. Input was roughly 100-450 ng of tissue mRNA or PBMC total RNA. MiXCR was run by TCRdb on the multiplex PCR reads, yielding one entry per CDR3 protein. The table lists approximately 130,000 distinct CDR3 sequences, around 25% of them singletons. CDR1 LNHDA and CDR2 SQIVND come from the germline V gene (reference sequence). Trimming removed 4 bases from V and 7 bases from J, with 17 bases in between. The CDR3 loop spans 15 amino acids. Notes on the study in general: Only very few CDR3 sequences appeared in both tissue and blood.

Only a few counts were recorded for this clonotype. Its antigen is undetermined. The sample consisted of glioma tissue, nonneoplastic brain tissue, or PBMCs (not recorded which). The source is a human donor with low-grade glioma or glioblastoma, undergoing nonglioma brain surgery, or in good health (not recorded which). V and J are TRBV19 and TRBJ1-5; D is possibly TRBD1 (6 bases). CDR3 protein: CASSTGARGGQPQHF. DNA for the CDR3: TGTGCCAGTAGTACCGGGGCACGGGGGGGCCAGCCCCAGCATTTT.